The source of this T cell receptor beta chain is a study of T cell responses to AZD1222 COVID-19 vaccine. Remarks on this clone: Its antigen remains unidentified.

Libraries were prepared by immunoSEQ multiplex PCR; TCRdb keeps only in-frame clonotypes and omits some of them. The sample has about 130,000 clones; 70% to 90% are singletons. CDR3 length: 14 amino acids. Germline values: CDR1 SGDLS, CDR2 YYNGEE. V lost 1 base and J 7 bases, leaving 9 bases between the germline ends. Study-wide results and caveats: Unmutated regions of variants are reportedly targeted by nearly half of spike-specific TCRs. Along spike, vaccine-associated CD4 TCRs were found throughout, with dominance at 160-218 and 743-854.

The chain recombines TRBV9 with TRBJ1-6; a weak D match, TRBD1 (6 bases). The sequencing used peripheral blood, collected on day 0 of AZD1222 vaccination. The source of this sequence is an adult in good health. The CDR3 DNA sequence: TGTGCCAGCAGCGTATTAGGACAGAATTCACCCCTCCACTTT. Translating gives CASSVLGQNSPLHF.